This T cell receptor beta chain is drawn from a study of CD8+ T cells in alopecia areata. Whole-study context: Patients remained on tofacitinib for 6 to 18 months and then went 6 months without it. Study findings and constraints: Greater clonality was observed in lesional scalp samples, especially alopecia totalis/universalis, versus normal scalp.

TCR sequencing used cDNA made by reverse transcription of extracted RNA. Measured with immunoSEQ multiplex PCR; TCRdb has only the in-frame clones, and not every one. The table records 42,000 or so clones, roughly 90% of them present only once. As regards this clone: Its specificity is unknown. A read error may produce the germline difference seen at one junction end.

Treatment meaning: oral pan-JAK inhibitor, 5-10 mg twice daily. The sample in question was CD8+ T cells sorted from blood, obtained at week 24, from a patient treated with tofacitinib. This receptor was identified in a human donor with alopecia areata.

In nucleotides, the CDR3 is TGTGCTAGCAGCCCCGGGACAGGGAGCGATGAGCAGTTCTTC. Amino acid sequence: CASSPGTGSDEQFF. The chain joins TRBV7-7 to TRBJ2-1; 9 bases agree with TRBD1. Germline CDR1 SSHAT, CDR2 FNYEAQ (reference sequence). CDR3 length equals 14 residues. Full variable domain (outside the CDR3, taken from reference TRBV7-7 and TRBJ2-1): GAGVSQSPRYKVTKRGQDVTLRCDPISSHATLYWYQQALGQGPEFLTYFNYEAQPDKSGLPSDRFSAERPEGSISTLTIQRTEQRDSAMYRCASSPGTGSDEQFFGPGTRLTVL.